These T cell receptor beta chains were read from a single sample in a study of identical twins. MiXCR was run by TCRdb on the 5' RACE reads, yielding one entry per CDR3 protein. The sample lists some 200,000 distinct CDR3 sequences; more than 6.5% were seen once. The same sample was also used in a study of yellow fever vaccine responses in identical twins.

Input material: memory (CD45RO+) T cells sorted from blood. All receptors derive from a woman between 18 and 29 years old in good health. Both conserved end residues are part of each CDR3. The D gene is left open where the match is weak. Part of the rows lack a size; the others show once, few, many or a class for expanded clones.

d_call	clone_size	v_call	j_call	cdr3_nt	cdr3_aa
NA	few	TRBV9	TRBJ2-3	TGTGCCAGCAGCGTGACCCAAGATACGCAGTATTTT	CASSVTQDTQYF
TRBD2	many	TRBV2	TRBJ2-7	TGTGCCAGCAGTGGGGAGAGGCTAGCGGGAGGTTCCTCCTACGAGCAGTACTTC	CASSGERLAGGSSYEQYF
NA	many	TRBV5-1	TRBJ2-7	TGCGCCAGCAGCTTGGAAGGGATAGGGGCTCGCGAGCAGTACTTC	CASSLEGIGAREQYF
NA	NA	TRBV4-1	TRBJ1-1	TGCGCCAGCAGCCAAGAAGCAGGGATGAGTACTGAAGCTTTCTTT	CASSQEAGMSTEAFF
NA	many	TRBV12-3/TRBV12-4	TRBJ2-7	TGTGCCAGCAGTTTAGGGGGCGGATCCTACGAGCAGTACTTC	CASSLGGGSYEQYF
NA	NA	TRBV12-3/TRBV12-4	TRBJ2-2	TGTGCCAGCAGTTTACCAGTGGACACCGGGGAGCTGTTTTTT	CASSLPVDTGELFF
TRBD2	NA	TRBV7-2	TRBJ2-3	TGTGCCAGCAGCCCCATACCGGGGGAGGGGACAGATACGCAGTATTTT	CASSPIPGEGTDTQYF
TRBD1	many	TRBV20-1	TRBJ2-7	TGCAGTGCTAGACCGACAGGGGGACCCTACGAGCAGTACTTC	CSARPTGGPYEQYF
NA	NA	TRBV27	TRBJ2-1	TGTGCCAGCAGTTCCATAGCGGCCTCCTACAATGAGCAGTTCTTC	CASSSIAASYNEQFF
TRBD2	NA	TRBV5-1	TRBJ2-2	TGCGCCAGCAGCTCCAATAACCGACTAGCGGGGCCCATTCTCTCCGGGGAGCTGTTTTTT	CASSSNNRLAGPILSGELFF
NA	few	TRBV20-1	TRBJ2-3	TGCAGTGCTAGCAGGTTCCCGGACATTCGCACAGATACGCAGTATTTT	CSASRFPDIRTDTQYF
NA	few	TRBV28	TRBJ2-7	TGTGCCAGCAGTCCGCCCACCAGAGTTCTCAACGAGCAGTACTTC	CASSPPTRVLNEQYF
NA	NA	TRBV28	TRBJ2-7	TGTGCCAGCCGCAGGGTGCTCCCCCACGAGCAGTACTTC	CASRRVLPHEQYF
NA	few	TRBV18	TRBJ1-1	TGTGCCAGCTCACGAAGGTTTCCGCCAATGAACACTGAAGCTTTCTTT	CASSRRFPPMNTEAFF
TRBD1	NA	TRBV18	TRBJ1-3	TGTGCCAGCTCTCTGGACAGGGACAACACCATATATTTT	CASSLDRDNTIYF